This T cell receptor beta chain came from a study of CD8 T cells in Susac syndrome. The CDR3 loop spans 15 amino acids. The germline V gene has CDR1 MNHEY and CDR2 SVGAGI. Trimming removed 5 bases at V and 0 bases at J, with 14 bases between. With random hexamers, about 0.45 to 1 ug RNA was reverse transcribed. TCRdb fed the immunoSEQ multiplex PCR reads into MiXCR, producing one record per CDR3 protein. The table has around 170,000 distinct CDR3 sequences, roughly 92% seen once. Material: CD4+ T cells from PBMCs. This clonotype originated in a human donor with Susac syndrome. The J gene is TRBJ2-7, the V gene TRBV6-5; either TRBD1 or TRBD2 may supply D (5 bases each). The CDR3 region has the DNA TGTGCCAGCAGTCAGAGGGACGGCCGCTCCTACGAGCAGTACTTC. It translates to CASSQRDGRSYEQYF.